This T cell receptor beta chain emerged from a study of vaccination and CD4 T cells after COVID-19 (dated by TCRdb to between 2022 and 2023). Describing the broader study: Convalescent patients had a positive SARS-CoV-2 result on nasal swab PCR, and of these patients, several had mild disease and one had severe disease. In fewer than 12 COVID-19 convalescent patients and 4 infection-naive healthy vaccine recipients, researchers compared the spike-specific CD4+ TCR repertoire from before mRNA vaccination with the repertoire from after. In the convalescent cohort there were six males and four females, among whom were two Hispanic individuals, seven Caucasians, two Asians and one multiracial person. Post-COVID blood samples from convalescent patients were collected a median of 101 days after diagnosis, with a range of 35 to 161 days. Post-vaccine blood samples were taken a median of roughly 75 days after the second vaccine dose, with a range of roughly 13 to 250 days. The cultures were stimulated with overlapping spike peptide pools from SARS-CoV-2 and from the common cold coronaviruses HCoV-NL63, HCoV-OC43 and HCoV-229E. Participants got two doses of the Pfizer-BioNTech BNT162b2 vaccine (n=8) or two doses of the Moderna mRNA-1273 vaccine (n=2). In control cultures, a CEFX viral epitope pool was used as positive control, an HIV-1 Nef peptide pool was used as negative control, or no peptide was added.

CDR1 MNHEY and CDR2 SVGEGT are derived from the germline V gene. CDR3 length: 14 amino acids, cysteine to phenylalanine. The kept DNA is CDR3 alone, 42 bases in frame from the first base. Points the paper makes about the study in general: In convalescent patients, nearly all vaccine-specific clones (304 of 307) were found to be mono-reactive for SARS-CoV-2 spike rather than cross-reactive with common cold coronaviruses. Only a relatively small number of convalescent patients were included in the study, and early timepoints following natural infection were not analyzed. Among convalescent patients, a median about 90% of the SARS-CoV-2-reactive clones seen after vaccination appeared only after vaccination, which suggests priming specific to the vaccine. An increase in the median number of SARS-CoV-2-reactive clonotypes from 21 after infection to roughly 38 after vaccination was observed, but the change was not found to be significant.

Points on this clonotype: What antigen it recognizes has not been identified. No base-level quality is on record; no much larger clone is a single base apart.

The library was obtained by PCR. DNA from cultured CD4+ T cells underwent TCR sequencing with the Oncomine TCR Beta short-read assay at the Johns Hopkins FTIC core. The QIAamp micro DNA kit was used to extract genomic DNA from the cultured CD4+ T cells. Oncomine TCR Beta libraries made from cultured CD4+ T cells were pooled using unique dual indexes and sequenced on an Illumina iSeq 100. From the authors' description of their analysis: Non-productive sequences were filtered out, and CDR3s that did not start with C, did not end with F or W, or were shorter than 7 amino acids were discarded. Antigen-specific clonotypes were identified with the MANAFEST web application by comparing peptide-stimulated wells with reference and other culture wells. An FDR below 0.05, an odds ratio above 5, and a productive frequency above 0.1% in at least two of three replicate wells were required for clones to be considered positive. Cross-reactive clonotypes were defined as significantly expanded in both SARS-CoV-2 spike wells and at least one common cold coronavirus spike condition. CDR3 homology was assessed with Levenshtein distances (stringdist) and unrooted phylogenetic trees (ape) in R version 3.6.1. Clones were called with MiXCR by TCRdb after fastp trimmed the public reads at Q25, and only in-frame beta chains were retained. Rows are unified per CDR3 protein, each entry keeping the most common DNA and genes. The V and J calls come from TCRdb's annotation, not from the publication. For this sample there are 9,500 to 12,000 distinct CDR3 sequences; about 60% appear just once. The ten largest clones take up 15% to 20% of the sample.

This sample's treatment or condition label indicates: roughly 10-day PBMC culture with coronavirus spike peptide pools or control peptides (ViraFEST assay). The study used the ViraFEST assay, which expanded antigen-specific T cells with peptide pools and then identified expanded clonotypes by TCR sequencing. Positive SARS-CoV-2 PCR tests in the convalescent patients dated from March to December 2020, before Alpha, Beta and Delta variants emerged in the United States. PBMCs were cultured at two million per well in IMDM supplemented with roughly 5% human AB serum and 9 to 10 IU/ml IL-2, with approximately 9.5 ug/ml peptide pools added. On days 3 and 7, half of the culture medium was replaced with fresh IL-2-containing medium. CD4+ T cells were isolated after approximately 10 days of culture through negative selection using the EasySep CD4+ T cell isolation kit. Ficoll-Paque Plus gradient centrifugation was used to isolate PBMCs from whole blood, and the isolated PBMCs were then either used fresh or cryopreserved at -140C. Culture conditions were generally each tested in triplicate wells.

Sequencing input: CD4+ T cells from blood, cultured in vitro. The sequence links TRBV6-2 or TRBV6-3 to TRBJ1-1; a tentative D match to TRBD1 spans 5 bases. The clonotype comes from a human donor who had recovered from COVID-19. The CDR3 has the sequence CAPRGGVGNTEAFF. The DNA reads as follows: TGTGCGCCTCGGGGAGGGGTCGGGAACACTGAAGCTTTCTTT.